This record covers a single TCR beta chain. The data were obtained in a study of T cell clones after liver transplantation. Sequencing used immunoSEQ multiplex PCR; TCRdb keeps in-frame clones, though not all of them. This table holds more than 65,000 clones, roughly 90% found once. Germline V gene lookup returns CDR1 SGHRS and CDR2 YFSETQ. Trimming stripped 5 bases from V and 4 bases from J, with 13 bases between. This CDR3 spans 14 amino acids. The chain carries TRBV5-1 and TRBJ2-1, with a weak D call TRBD1 (6 bases). This sequence was found in a human donor who received a liver transplant. The sample was CD4+ T cells from blood, taken before liver transplant. The CDR3 bases are TGCGCCAGCAGTGGGGGCGCGGAATACAATGAGCAGTTCTTC. Translated: CASSGGAEYNEQFF.